What follows are 31 T cell receptor beta chains derived from one specimen sequenced in a study of OX40 agonist ivuxolimab in advanced cancers. The method was immunoSEQ multiplex PCR; TCRdb's version includes in-frame clones alone and lacks a portion of them. The sample shows over 55,000 clones, about 90% of them seen only once. Sample: CD4+ or CD8+ T cells sorted from blood, taken in a trial of the OX40 agonist ivuxolimab. These receptors all stem from an adult with an advanced solid tumor such as melanoma, head and neck, liver or kidney cancer.

The rearrangement links TRBV10-3 to TRBJ2-1, with TRBD2 matching over 9 bases. Per the germline V gene, CDR1 is ENHRY and CDR2 is SYGVKD. This CDR3 spans 18 amino acids. V dropped 4 bases and J dropped 2; count of bases not matched to a gene: 12. DNA for the CDR3: TGTGCCATCAGTGGCCCCCCCACATTAGCGGGAGCCTACAATGAGCAGTTCTTC. It yields the protein CAISGPPTLAGAYNEQFF.

J is TRBJ2-5 and V is TRBV6-1; 11 nucleotides match TRBD2. Germline CDR1 reads MNHNS; CDR2 reads SASEGT. The CDR3 runs to 14 residues. V shed 7 bases and J 5 bases; nucleotides not matched to a gene: 6. Written as DNA, the CDR3 is TGTGCCAGCATCTTAGCGGGGGGGCTTGAGACCCAGTACTTC. Its translation is CASILAGGLETQYF.

The sample holds a few counts of this clone. CDR3 nucleotide sequence: TGTGCCAGCAGCCTTGCACGGGGAGGGAACACTGAAGCTTTCTTT. Amino acid sequence: CASSLARGGNTEAFF. The chain is built from TRBV7-9 and TRBJ1-1; D gene unclear. The germline V gene encodes CDR1 SEHNR and CDR2 FQNEAQ (reference sequence). The CDR3 length is 15 residues. V was clipped by 5 bases and J by 1 base, with 14 bases between them.

The chain links TRBV7-8 to TRBJ1-2; 11 bases align to TRBD1. V lost 6 bases and J lost 2; bases outside the gene matches: 5. The CDR3 is made up of 15 amino acids. CDR1 SGHVS and CDR2 FQNEAQ come from the germline V gene. CDR3 coding DNA: TGTGCCAGCAGGCCCGGGACAGGGGGGAACTATGGCTACACCTTC. It yields the protein CASRPGTGGNYGYTF. Complete variable domain (other parts from reference TRBV7-8 and TRBJ1-2): GAGVSQSPRYKVAKRGQDVALRCDPISGHVSLFWYQQALGQGPEFLTYFQNEAQLDKSGLPSDRFFAERPEGSVSTLKIQRTQQEDSAVYLCASRPGTGGNYGYTFGSGTRLTVV.

Written as DNA, the CDR3 is TGTGCCAGCAGTTTCGGGCAGGGGGCAGGTAACTATGGCTACACCTTC. This sequence encodes CASSFGQGAGNYGYTF. The V call is TRBV27, the J call TRBJ1-2; the match to TRBD1 covers 8 bases. CDR1 and CDR2 from the germline V gene are MNHEY and SMNVEV (reference sequence). Unmatched junction bases numbered 7, after V lost 3 bases and J lost 1 base. There are 16 residues in the CDR3.

This clone was observed a single time. The V gene is TRBV7-2, the J gene TRBJ1-1, with D tentatively TRBD1 (5 bases). CDR1 is SGHTA and CDR2 is FQGNSA in the germline V gene. Trimming shortened V by 2 bases and J by 1 base, and 5 bases separated the two germline ends. The CDR3 spans 13 residues. The CDR3 DNA follows: TGTGCCAGCAGCTTACAGGGGAACACTGAAGCTTTCTTT. Encoded protein: CASSLQGNTEAFF.

The chain is built from TRBV10-3 and TRBJ2-3, with a weak D call TRBD2 (5 bases). From germline, CDR1 is ENHRY and CDR2 SYGVKD. CDR3 length equals 18 residues. V was clipped by 10 bases and J by 2 bases, with 28 bases between them. The CDR3 sequence: CATGPGWRAELLTDTQYF. The CDR3 bases are TGTGCCACCGGCCCCGGGTGGAGAGCGGAGCTCCTCACAGATACGCAGTATTTT.

This chain joins TRBV6-5 and TRBJ2-3; D may be TRBD1 (6 bases). The CDR3 totals 15 residues. Germline loops: CDR1 MNHEY, CDR2 SVGAGI. V was trimmed by 7 bases and J by 2 bases, leaving 16 bases between them. The CDR3 reads CASTSGHSNTDTQYF. The CDR3 DNA reads TGTGCCAGCACGTCGGGACATTCCAACACAGATACGCAGTATTTT.

This clone has more than one count but fewer than ten. The CDR3 sequence is CASSPGRMNTEAFF. CDR3 nucleotide sequence: TGTGCCAGCAGCCCGGGACGGATGAACACTGAAGCTTTCTTT. The rearrangement uses TRBV11-1 and TRBJ1-1; D is perhaps TRBD1 (5 bases). Trimming took 5 bases from V and 0 from J, leaving 10 bases between them. This CDR3 has 14 amino acids. Looked up from germline, CDR1 is SGHAT and CDR2 is FQDESV (reference sequence).

The J gene is TRBJ2-7, the V gene TRBV19; D is perhaps TRBD1 or TRBD2 (5 bases each). The V and J ends lost 4 bases and 13 bases respectively, with 29 bases between them. The CDR3 is 16 amino acids. CDR1 is LNHDA, CDR2 SQIVND, per germline (reference sequence). The CDR3 coding sequence is TGTGCCAGTAGTACTGCCACTCAGGGAGTCGGGTATCCCGTCTACTTC. Protein product: CASSTATQGVGYPVYF.

This clone was seen more than once but under ten times. The chain is built from TRBV5-1 and TRBJ2-1, with no clear D. Trimming stripped 1 base from V and 6 bases from J, with 5 bases between. Germline values: CDR1 SGHRS, CDR2 YFSETQ. The CDR3 contains 12 residues. The CDR3 reads CASSLPLNEQFF. DNA for the CDR3: TGCGCCAGCAGCTTGCCTCTCAATGAGCAGTTCTTC.

J is TRBJ1-1 and V is TRBV2; TRBD1 aligns across 8 bases. Germline assignment: CDR1 SNHLY and CDR2 FYNNEI. V dropped 7 bases and J dropped 7; count of bases not matched to a gene: 11. The CDR3 runs to 14 residues. The CDR3 nucleotides are TGTGCCAGCAAAGGAGGACAGGGTAGGATTGAAGCTTTCTTT. Translating it yields CASKGGQGRIEAFF.

The chain couples TRBV4-3 to TRBJ2-5; the D is unclear. CDR1 is LGHNA, CDR2 YSLEER, per germline. This CDR3 comprises 14 residues. With 0 bases removed from V and 1 base from J, the gap between germline ends came to 6 bases. The CDR3 nucleotides read TGCGCCAGCAGCCAAGATAGGGTCCAAGAGACCCAGTACTTC. Its protein product is CASSQDRVQETQYF.

The chain joins TRBV11-3 to TRBJ1-1, with D perhaps matching TRBD1 (5 bases). Per the germline V gene, CDR1 is SGHNT and CDR2 is YENEEA. The CDR3 has 13 residues. Trimming stripped 3 bases from V and 4 bases from J, with 9 bases between. The CDR3 protein is CASSFSGFTEAFF. CDR3 nucleotides: TGTGCCAGCAGCTTTTCAGGGTTCACTGAAGCTTTCTTT.

Notes on this clone: Additional DNA sequences in this sample encode the identical CDR3. V gene TRBV7-2 combines with J gene TRBJ2-1, with 10 bases fitting TRBD2. Germline assignment: CDR1 SGHTA and CDR2 FQGNSA. The CDR3 totals 17 residues. With V trimmed by 0 bases and J by 6 bases, 8 bases remained unmatched. The CDR3 sequence: CASSLALLAGVGNEQFF. As DNA, the CDR3 is TGTGCCAGCAGCTTAGCCCTTCTAGCGGGAGTGGGCAATGAGCAGTTCTTC.

The chain couples TRBV2 to TRBJ1-5, with D uncertain. This CDR3 has 14 amino acids. CDR1 and CDR2 from the germline V gene are SNHLY and FYNNEI. Trimming cost V 6 bases and J 2 bases, with 11 bases left between them. Here the CDR3 reads CASRDVGGNQPQHF. In DNA, the CDR3 is TGTGCCAGCAGGGACGTAGGTGGCAATCAGCCCCAGCATTTT.

CDR3 residues: CASRGGLAGGLMYNEQFF. The CDR3 bases are TGTGCCAGCAGGGGGGGACTAGCGGGAGGGTTAATGTACAATGAGCAGTTCTTC. The genes are TRBV7-2 and TRBJ2-1; 16 bases are shared with TRBD2. CDR1 and CDR2 from the germline V gene are SGHTA and FQGNSA. This CDR3 spans 18 amino acids. V lost 6 bases, J lost 4 bases, and 9 bases stayed unmatched.

This chain joins TRBV27 and TRBJ2-2; D perhaps matches TRBD2 (6 bases). CDR3 size: 14 residues. The germline CDR1 and CDR2 sequences are MNHEY and SMNVEV (reference sequence). V was clipped by 7 bases and J by 5 bases, with 14 bases between them. In nucleotides, the CDR3 is TGTGCCAGCATGCGGGACTCAGGGACCGGGGAGCTGTTTTTT. This codes for CASMRDSGTGELFF.

The chain recombines TRBV6-1 with TRBJ1-3; 8 nucleotides align to TRBD1. V shed 4 bases, J shed 3 bases, and the junction held 14 bases outside the gene matches. Germline loops: CDR1 MNHNS, CDR2 SASEGT. The length of the CDR3 is 18 residues. In DNA form, the CDR3 reads TGTGCCAGCAGTGGGTCCCGACAGGGGCAGAAATTTGGAAACACCATATATTTT. It is translated as CASSGSRQGQKFGNTIYF.

The chain employs TRBV27 and TRBJ1-1, with unresolved D. Trimming took off 3 bases at V and 1 base at J, with 12 bases between the two ends. This CDR3 is built from 15 residues. Germline V CDR1 and CDR2: MNHEY, SMNVEV (reference sequence). The CDR3 bases are TGTGCCAGCAGTTTCGTGTGGGGTGGGAACACTGAAGCTTTCTTT. Residues: CASSFVWGGNTEAFF.

The rearrangement uses TRBV2 and TRBJ2-7; D remains ambiguous. Germline assignment: CDR1 SNHLY and CDR2 FYNNEI. V lost 8 bases and J 0 bases, leaving 14 bases between the germline ends. There are 14 residues in the CDR3. DNA of the CDR3: TGTGCCAGCCAGACATCAGTGACCTCCTACGAGCAGTACTTC. Amino acids: CASQTSVTSYEQYF.

V is TRBV6-5 and J is TRBJ2-7; TRBD2 agrees at 8 bases. The CDR3 extends over 15 amino acids. Germline CDR1 is MNHEY and CDR2 is SVGAGI. Germline trimming cut 5 bases from V and 2 bases from J; bases unmatched to any gene: 8. CDR3 residues: CASSGGGREAYEQYF. CDR3 bases: TGTGCCAGCAGTGGAGGGGGGCGGGAGGCCTACGAGCAGTACTTC.

The rearrangement joins TRBV5-8 to TRBJ1-1; the D gene is possibly TRBD1 (5 bases). This CDR3 comprises 12 residues. Germline loops: CDR1 SGHTS, CDR2 YDEGEE. Trimming cost V 0 bases and J 7 bases, with 7 bases left between them. CDR3 region: CASSLGQGEAFF. CDR3 DNA: TGTGCCAGCAGCTTGGGGCAGGGTGAAGCTTTCTTT.

This clone appeared once. The chain links TRBV5-1 to TRBJ1-4; no reliable D call. The germline V gene encodes CDR1 SGHRS and CDR2 YFSETQ. V lost 2 bases and J lost 8, with 13 bases in between. The CDR3 has 14 amino acids. DNA for the CDR3: TGCGCCAGCAGCTTTGGGGTGGTCGGGGAAAAACTGTTTTTT. Translated, it gives CASSFGVVGEKLFF.

The chain couples TRBV6-5 to TRBJ1-5; 7 bases agree with TRBD1. Unmatched junction bases numbered 5, after V lost 2 bases and J lost 4 bases. Germline-derived CDR1 and CDR2 are MNHEY and SVGAGI. The length of the CDR3 is 15 residues. For the CDR3, the DNA is TGTGCCAGCAGTTACCGGACAGGTTCGAATCAGCCCCAGCATTTT. Its translation: CASSYRTGSNQPQHF.

As to this clone: This sample also contains other DNA sequences that code for the same CDR3. The chain links TRBV30 to TRBJ1-2; the D is unclear. The CDR3 sequence is 14 residues long. The V and J ends lost 0 bases and 0 bases respectively, with 8 bases between them. CDR1 and CDR2 (germline): GTSNPN, SVGIG (reference sequence). Written as DNA, the CDR3 is TGTGCCTGGAGTGTTGGTTCAGCTAACTATGGCTACACCTTC. This translates into CAWSVGSANYGYTF.

V gene TRBV6-6 combines with J gene TRBJ1-3; D ambiguous. V was shortened by 5 bases and J by 3 bases, with 17 bases between the two germline ends. The CDR3 sequence is 16 residues long. The germline V gene has CDR1 MNHNY and CDR2 SVGAGI (reference sequence). CDR3 protein: CASSHTKRIDGNTIYF. Written as DNA, the CDR3 is TGTGCCAGCAGTCACACGAAGAGGATCGATGGAAACACCATATATTTT.

This clone was seen once. The V and J genes are TRBV19 and TRBJ1-2; perhaps TRBD1 as D (5 bases). Germline loops: CDR1 LNHDA, CDR2 SQIVND (reference sequence). This CDR3 has 14 amino acids. Trimming cost V 5 bases and J 4 bases, with 14 bases left between them. The CDR3 nucleotides are TGTGCCAGTAGTGACCCGGACAATGCCTATGGCTACACCTTC. It is translated as CASSDPDNAYGYTF.

The CDR3 sequence is CASPPPGGQGWRFSYEQYF. As DNA, the CDR3 is TGTGCCAGTCCACCTCCGGGGGGACAGGGTTGGCGCTTCTCCTACGAGCAGTACTTC. The chain couples TRBV28 to TRBJ2-7, with TRBD1 matching 9 bases. Germline V CDR1 and CDR2: MDHEN, SYDVKM. The length of the CDR3 is 19 residues. Trimming removed 9 bases from V and 0 bases from J; junction bases left unmatched: 21.

The chain couples TRBV29-1 to TRBJ2-1; 10 bases are shared with TRBD2. This CDR3 spans 16 amino acids. The germline V gene has CDR1 SQVTM and CDR2 ANQGSEA. V shed 1 base and J 4 bases; nucleotides not matched to a gene: 7. The CDR3 nucleotides read TGCAGCGTTGAAGGGAGCGGGAGGGTAATATACAATGAGCAGTTCTTC. Residues: CSVEGSGRVIYNEQFF.

The chain links TRBV2 to TRBJ2-2; 7 nucleotides agree with TRBD2. Germline values: CDR1 SNHLY, CDR2 FYNNEI. The trim removed 6 bases at V and 1 base at J, leaving 8 bases unmatched. The CDR3 consists of 16 residues. This chain's CDR3 is CASSGVSGLNTGELFF. As DNA, the CDR3 is TGTGCCAGCAGCGGAGTTAGCGGGTTGAACACCGGGGAGCTGTTTTTT. Based on the CDR3 plus reference TRBV2 and TRBJ2-2, the full variable domain is EPEVTQTPSHQVTQMGQEVILRCVPISNHLYFYWYRQILGQKVEFLVSFYNNEISEKSEIFDDQFSVERPDGSNFTLKIRSTKLEDSAMYFCASSGVSGLNTGELFFGEGSRLTVL.